Described below is a single T cell receptor (beta chain) sequence and its context. The antigen is undetermined. Germline and junction disagree at one end, which may indicate a read error. The sample originates from a study of shared clonotypes between healthy human individuals. Negatively enriched CD4+ T cells were divided by CD45RA into naive and memory. Germline V gene data show CDR1 as SGHNT and CDR2 as YYREEE (reference sequence). The CDR3 consists of 12 residues. Every subset had its genomic DNA shared out evenly among several immunoSEQ plates. Sequencing used immunoSEQ multiplex PCR; TCRdb keeps in-frame clones, though not all of them. The table has about 1.1 million clones, around 78% seen once. Study-level points and caveats: It was the few donors that limited the genetic and exposure-history diversity represented. Only blood underwent sampling, and tissue repertoires likely differ.

The V gene is TRBV5-4, the J gene TRBJ2-3; 7 bases align to TRBD1. The source material was memory CD4+ T cells from PBMCs. The subset denotes: CD45RA-negative fraction. The receptor's source is a man aged 18 to 30 in good health. Some clones in this sample may be carry-over from other donors' samples. The CDR3 loop reads CASSYRDRDPSF. As DNA, the CDR3 is TGTGCCAGCAGCTACCGGGACAGAGACCCCTCTTTT.